This T cell receptor (beta chain) was recorded in a study of T cell responses to AZD1222 COVID-19 vaccine. Some clones are missing from TCRdb's copy, which holds only in-frame ones; the method was immunoSEQ multiplex PCR. The repertoire has approximately 68,000 clones, approximately 90% of them found once; the top ten carry roughly 20%. This clone was recorded once. From germline, CDR1 is MNHEY and CDR2 SVGAGI. CDR3 length: 14 residues. V was clipped by 7 bases and J by 7 bases, with 14 bases between them. The chain carries TRBV6-5 and TRBJ1-6, with no clear D. This receptor was taken from an adult in good health. The sequences come from peripheral blood, collected on day 0 of AZD1222 vaccination. CDR3 loop: CASILGDRNSPLHF. The CDR3 DNA reads TGTGCCAGCATTCTGGGTGATAGGAATTCACCCCTCCACTTT.